This TCR beta chain stems from a study of response to subunit inactivated influenza vaccine. V was cut by 0 bases and J by 3 bases, with 13 bases left in between. CDR3 length equals 16 residues. Germline loops: CDR1 MNHEY, CDR2 SVGAGI. One entry per CDR3 protein, called by TCRdb with MiXCR from the RT-PCR reads. The table includes 150,000 to 200,000 distinct CDR3 sequences, around 9.9% detected once. This chain links TRBV6-5 with TRBJ2-3, with D tentatively TRBD2 (6 bases). The receptor comes from a man aged 50 to 60 who received an inactivated influenza vaccine. Sequenced here: non-naive T cells sorted from PBMCs, sampled roughly 46 days after vaccination. DNA of the CDR3: TGTGCCAGCAGTTACTCGACGGGGGTAAAGACAGATACGCAGTATTTT. It codes for CASSYSTGVKTDTQYF.